This T cell receptor (beta chain) was sequenced during a study of OX40 agonist ivuxolimab in advanced cancers. With respect to the entire study: Ivuxolimab was a fully human IgG2 agonistic monoclonal antibody targeting the costimulatory receptor OX40 (CD134). Intravenous ivuxolimab was administered to patients every 2 weeks at six dose levels: 0.01, 0.1, 0.3, 1.5, 3 and 10 mg/kg. Among the roughly 52 dose-escalation patients, some 19 had hepatocellular carcinoma, approximately 15 melanoma, 9 renal cell carcinoma and 9 head and neck cancer. In the dose-escalation cohort, more than 75% of patients were male, and the mean age was approximately 60 years, with a range of 23 to 79. Prior anti-PD-1, anti-PD-L1 or anti-CTLA-4 therapy was permitted, and checkpoint inhibitors had been received by roughly 42% of dose-escalation patients. Partial responses were achieved by three dose-escalation patients, of whom one had hepatocellular carcinoma and two had cutaneous melanoma. The point of sequencing TCRbeta in the periphery was to test whether ivuxolimab changed TCR sequence diversity and drove clonal T-cell expansion. The paper describes the monotherapy dose-escalation part (N ≈ 52 patients) of the phase I trial of ivuxolimab.

Note on this clone: It has no known antigen specificity. Per-base quality was not reported, and no clone a single base away is much larger than it.

Results and caveats for the whole study, not just this receptor: After ivuxolimab, expanded clones were on average more numerous among CD8+ T cells than among CD4+ T cells. Clonal expansion of both CD4+ and CD8+ blood T cells was observed from baseline to week 6 at doses 0.1 to 3.0 mg/kg. Which antigens the clonally expanded peripheral T cells were specific for was not determined. In the 0.1-3.0 mg/kg groups, partial responders were among the patients with the lowest normalized peripheral clonal expansion, particularly in CD8+ T cells. Low levels of normalized T-cell clonal expansion were also shown by some nonresponding patients.

To sequence the TCRbeta CDR3 region, genomic DNA was isolated from the sorted cells. The immunoSEQ Assay was used to sequence the TCRbeta CDR3 regions. TCRdb provides this immuneACCESS table in a form limited to in-frame rearrangements. Some clones are lacking; in checked studies, under half of them reflect an unresolved V gene, and why the rest are absent is not known. The sample yields 53,000 or so clones; just under 85% were counted once. The ten most abundant clones make up 2.5% to 3% of the sample. According to the germline V gene, CDR1 reads MNHNS and CDR2 reads SASEGT. V lost 6 bases and J lost 7 bases, and the count of bases not matched to a germline gene is 3. The CDR3 runs 14 residues from the cysteine to the phenylalanine. Of the read, only the CDR3 DNA is kept; its 42 bases are in frame from base 1. The trial excluded patients who had a history of autoimmune disease or were on systemic immunosuppression. Peripheral blood for TCR sequencing was collected from all dose cohorts at baseline, on cycle 4 day 1, and on cycle 7 day 1. Samples came from an open-label, multicenter, first-in-human phase I dose-escalation trial of ivuxolimab. Adults with locally advanced or metastatic melanoma, renal cell carcinoma, hepatocellular carcinoma or head and neck squamous cell carcinoma were enrolled in the trial. Before TCR sequencing, CD4+ T cells and CD8+ T cells were sorted from peripheral blood as separate populations.

The chain links TRBV6-1 with TRBJ1-4; 12 bases in the junction line up with TRBD1. The clonotype comes from an adult with an advanced solid tumor such as melanoma, head and neck, liver or kidney cancer. Specimen: CD4+ or CD8+ T cells sorted from blood, collected in a trial of the OX40 agonist ivuxolimab. The DNA reads TGTGCCAGCAGCCTGGGACAGGGGGCTGAAAAACTGTTTTTT. The translation is CASSLGQGAEKLFF.